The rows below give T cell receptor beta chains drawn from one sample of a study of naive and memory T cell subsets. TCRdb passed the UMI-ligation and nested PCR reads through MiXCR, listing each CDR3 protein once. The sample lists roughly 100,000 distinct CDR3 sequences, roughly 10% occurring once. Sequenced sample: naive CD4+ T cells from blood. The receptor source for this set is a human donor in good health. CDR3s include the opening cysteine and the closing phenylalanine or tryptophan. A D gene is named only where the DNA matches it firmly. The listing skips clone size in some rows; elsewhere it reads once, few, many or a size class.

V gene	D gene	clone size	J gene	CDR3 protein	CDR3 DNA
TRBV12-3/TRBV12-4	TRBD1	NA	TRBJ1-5	CASSKDRDQPQHF	TGTGCCAGCAGTAAAGACAGGGATCAGCCCCAGCATTTT
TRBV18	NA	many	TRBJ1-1	CASSPGQMGNTEAFF	TGTGCCAGCTCACCAGGGCAGATGGGGAACACTGAAGCTTTCTTT
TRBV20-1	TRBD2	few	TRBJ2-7	CSARDATSGNYEQYF	TGCAGTGCTAGAGATGCGACTAGCGGTAACTACGAGCAGTACTTC
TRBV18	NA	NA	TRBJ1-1	CASSPQGLGNTEAFF	TGTGCCAGCTCACCACAGGGATTGGGGAACACTGAAGCTTTCTTT
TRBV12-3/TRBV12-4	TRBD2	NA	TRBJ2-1	CASTRWPGLAEGEQFF	TGTGCCAGTACTCGGTGGCCGGGACTAGCGGAAGGTGAGCAGTTCTTC
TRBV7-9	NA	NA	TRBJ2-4	CASSLAGQAGNIQYF	TGTGCCAGCAGCTTAGCTGGGCAGGCGGGGAACATTCAGTACTTC
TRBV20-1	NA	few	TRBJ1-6	CSARETGDYNSPLHF	TGCAGTGCTAGGGAGACAGGAGACTATAATTCACCCCTCCACTTT
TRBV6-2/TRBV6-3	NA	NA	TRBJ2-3	CASSYASVGNTQYF	TGTGCCAGCAGTTACGCTAGCGTTGGTAATACGCAGTATTTT
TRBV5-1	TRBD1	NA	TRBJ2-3	CASRPGTGISDTQYF	TGCGCCAGCAGGCCCGGGACAGGGATATCCGATACGCAGTATTTT
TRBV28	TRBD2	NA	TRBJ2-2	CASTTIASGGKNTGELFF	TGTGCCAGCACCACAATCGCCTCGGGGGGTAAAAACACCGGGGAGCTGTTTTTT
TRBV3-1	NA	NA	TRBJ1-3	CASSLLDTIYF	TGTGCCAGCAGCCTATTGGACACCATATATTTT
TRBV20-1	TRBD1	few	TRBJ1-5	CSARDRGQGQPQHF	TGCAGTGCCCGAGACAGGGGGCAGGGTCAGCCCCAGCATTTT
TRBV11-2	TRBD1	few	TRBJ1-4	CASSLTQGIWTNEKLFF	TGTGCCAGCAGCTTGACACAGGGGATTTGGACTAATGAAAAACTGTTTTTT
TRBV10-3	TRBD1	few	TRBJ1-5	CAIRDREGQPQHF	TGTGCCATCAGGGACAGGGAGGGTCAGCCCCAGCATTTT
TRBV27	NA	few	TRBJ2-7	CASRLLGGGKANEQYF	TGTGCCAGCAGACTCCTGGGGGGCGGGAAAGCTAACGAGCAGTACTTC
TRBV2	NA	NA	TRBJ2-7	CASKVQRVNSYEQYF	TGTGCCAGCAAGGTCCAGCGGGTGAACTCCTACGAGCAGTACTTC